A single sample gave rise to the 7 T cell receptor beta chains below, sequenced in a study of cytomegalovirus exposure and HLA in healthy donors. The PCR ran on 60 Vbeta and 13 Jbeta primers. Clones were read by immunoSEQ multiplex PCR, and TCRdb kept only the in-frame ones, dropping some. The data show roughly 110,000 clones, 82% seen once. Specimen: PBMCs. The receptors shown here come from a man in his forties or fifties in good health and CMV-seronegative.

The rearrangement links TRBV19 to TRBJ2-5; 16 bases fit TRBD2. V gave up 8 bases and J gave up 7 bases; unmatched junction bases: 4. The CDR3 contains 14 residues. Germline CDR1 and CDR2: LNHDA and SQIVND (reference sequence). CDR3 in amino acids: CASAGTSGGGTQYF. The CDR3, as DNA: TGTGCCAGTGCGGGGACTAGCGGGGGGGGGACCCAGTACTTC. The variable domain in full, with the rest retrieved from reference TRBV19 and TRBJ2-5, is DGGITQSPKYLFRKEGQNVTLSCEQNLNHDAMYWYRQDPGQGLRLIYYSQIVNDFQKGDIAEGYSVSREKKESFPLTVTSAQKNPTAFYLCASAGTSGGGTQYFGPGTRLLVL.

This chain uses TRBV30 with TRBJ1-4; 7 nucleotides match TRBD1. Germline V gene sequence: CDR1 GTSNPN, CDR2 SVGIG (reference sequence). The CDR3 spans 15 residues. V trimming: 1 base; J trimming: 4 bases; junction bases outside the gene matches: 6. The DNA for the CDR3 is TGTGCCTGGAGTGATGGGGGACAGCATAATGAAAAACTGTTTTTT. It encodes CAWSDGGQHNEKLFF.

This chain uses TRBV6-5 with TRBJ2-7; 11 positions match TRBD1. Trimming took 6 bases from V and 6 from J; bases not matched to a gene: 7. This CDR3 is 14 amino acids long. Germline V gives CDR1 MNHEY, CDR2 SVGAGI. CDR3: CASRRDRGNREQYV. For the CDR3, the DNA is TGTGCCAGCAGGAGGGACAGGGGGAATCGCGAGCAGTACGTC.

The chain carries TRBV12-1 and TRBJ1-4. TRBV12-1 counts as a pseudogene. CDR3 size: 19 residues. The CDR3 nucleotides are TGTGCCAGCAGCTTTAAGGCGACGGACTGCTGTGCAACTAATGAAAAACTGTTTTTT. Its translation: CASSFKATDCCATNEKLFF.

The chain has TRBV28 and TRBJ2-5; weak D call: TRBD2 (6 bases). The CDR3 contains 15 residues. CDR1 and CDR2 from the germline V gene are MDHEN and SYDVKM. The germline V and J ends were trimmed by 4 bases and 4 bases, with 16 bases remaining between them. DNA of the CDR3: TGTGCCAGCAGTTCCGTATGGGGGGAGTCAGAGACCCAGTACTTC. This translates into CASSSVWGESETQYF. Full variable domain (remainder filled in from reference TRBV28 and TRBJ2-5): DVKVTQSSRYLVKRTGEKVFLECVQDMDHENMFWYRQDPGLGLRLIYFSYDVKMKEKGDIPEGYSVSREKKERFSLILESASTNQTSMYLCASSSVWGESETQYFGPGTRLLVL.

V usage is TRBV19 and J usage is TRBJ2-7, with D perhaps matching TRBD1 (5 bases). This CDR3 has 14 residues. Trimming shortened V by 3 bases and J by 2 bases, and 11 bases separated the two germline ends. CDR1 is LNHDA and CDR2 is SQIVND in the germline V gene (reference sequence). Here the CDR3 reads CASSIPGFTYEQYF. The CDR3 DNA sequence: TGTGCCAGTAGTATTCCAGGGTTCACCTACGAGCAGTACTTC.

The CDR3 nucleotides are TGTGCCAGCAGCTTACCCAACCGAATAGCGGGGCTCCTCAATGAGCAGTTCTTC. This codes for CASSLPNRIAGLLNEQFF. The chain uses TRBV7-9 and TRBJ2-1; 8 nucleotides match TRBD2. CDR3 length equals 18 residues. Germline CDR1 SEHNR, CDR2 FQNEAQ (reference sequence). J gave up 6 bases and V 2 bases, and 15 bases lay outside the gene matches.